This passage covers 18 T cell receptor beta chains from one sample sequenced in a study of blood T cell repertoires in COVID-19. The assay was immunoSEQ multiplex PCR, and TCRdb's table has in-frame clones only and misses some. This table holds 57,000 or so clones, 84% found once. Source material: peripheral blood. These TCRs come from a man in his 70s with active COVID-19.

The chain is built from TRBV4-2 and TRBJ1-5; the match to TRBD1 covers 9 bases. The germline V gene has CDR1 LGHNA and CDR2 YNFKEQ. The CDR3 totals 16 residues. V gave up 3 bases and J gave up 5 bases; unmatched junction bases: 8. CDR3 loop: CASSHAGTGSDQPQHF. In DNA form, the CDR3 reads TGTGCCAGCAGCCATGCCGGGACAGGGTCCGATCAGCCCCAGCATTTT.

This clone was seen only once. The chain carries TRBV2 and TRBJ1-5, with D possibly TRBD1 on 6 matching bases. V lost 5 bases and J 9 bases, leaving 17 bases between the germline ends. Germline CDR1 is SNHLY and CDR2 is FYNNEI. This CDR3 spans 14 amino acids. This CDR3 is CASSYTGPGGPQHF. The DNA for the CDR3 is TGTGCCAGCAGTTATACAGGGCCCGGAGGGCCCCAGCATTTT. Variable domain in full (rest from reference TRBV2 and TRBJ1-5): EPEVTQTPSHQVTQMGQEVILRCVPISNHLYFYWYRQILGQKVEFLVSFYNNEISEKSEIFDDQFSVERPDGSNFTLKIRSTKLEDSAMYFCASSYTGPGGPQHFGDGTRLSIL.

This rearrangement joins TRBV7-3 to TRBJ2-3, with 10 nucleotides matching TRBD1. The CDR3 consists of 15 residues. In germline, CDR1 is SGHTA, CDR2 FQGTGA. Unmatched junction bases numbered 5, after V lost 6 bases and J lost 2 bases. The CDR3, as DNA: TGTGCCAGCAGTTTTGGACAGGGGGTCACAGATACGCAGTATTTT. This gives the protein CASSFGQGVTDTQYF. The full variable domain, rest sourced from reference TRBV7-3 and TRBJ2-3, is GAGVSQTPSNKVTEKGKYVELRCDPISGHTALYWYRQSLGQGPEFLIYFQGTGAADDSGLPNDRFFAVRPEGSVSTLKIQRTERGDSAVYLCASSFGQGVTDTQYFGPGTRLTVL.

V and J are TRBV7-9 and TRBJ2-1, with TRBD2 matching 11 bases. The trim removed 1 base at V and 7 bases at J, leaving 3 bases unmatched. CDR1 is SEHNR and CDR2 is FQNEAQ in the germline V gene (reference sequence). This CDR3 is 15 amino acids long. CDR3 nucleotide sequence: TGTGCCAGCAGCTTAGAACTAGCGGGAGAAAATGAGCAGTTCTTC. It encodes CASSLELAGENEQFF.

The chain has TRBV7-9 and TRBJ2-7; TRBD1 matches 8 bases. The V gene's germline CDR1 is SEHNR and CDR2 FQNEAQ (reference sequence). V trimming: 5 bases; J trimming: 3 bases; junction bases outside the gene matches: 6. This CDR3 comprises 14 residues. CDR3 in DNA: TGTGCCAGCAGCGCGGGACAGGCGAGCTACGAGCAGTACTTC. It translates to CASSAGQASYEQYF.

The CDR3 nucleotides are TGTGCCAGCAGCTTAGCGCTAGGACAAGAGACCCAGTACTTC. It yields the protein CASSLALGQETQYF. V gene TRBV13 combines with J gene TRBJ2-5; D is ambiguous. The CDR3 covers 14 residues. Germline V gene lookup returns CDR1 PRHDT and CDR2 FYEKMQ (reference sequence). With 1 base removed from V and 2 bases from J, the gap between germline ends came to 8 bases. Looking up the rest from reference TRBV13 and TRBJ2-5 gives the full variable domain: AAGVIQSPRHLIKEKRETATLKCYPIPRHDTVYWYQQGPGQDPQFLISFYEKMQSDKGSIPDRFSAQQFSDYHSELNMSSLELGDSALYFCASSLALGQETQYFGPGTRLLVL.

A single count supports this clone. Here the CDR3 reads CASSQDPGGRRGARAKNIQYF. CDR3 coding DNA: TGTGCCAGCAGCCAAGATCCGGGCGGGAGAAGGGGCGCAAGAGCCAAAAACATTCAGTACTTC. V usage is TRBV4-2 and J usage is TRBJ2-4; 7 bases match TRBD2. CDR1 and CDR2 from the germline V gene are LGHNA and YNFKEQ. The CDR3 covers 21 residues. The V gene end was trimmed by 0 bases and the J gene end by 0 bases; junction bases not matched to a gene: 17.

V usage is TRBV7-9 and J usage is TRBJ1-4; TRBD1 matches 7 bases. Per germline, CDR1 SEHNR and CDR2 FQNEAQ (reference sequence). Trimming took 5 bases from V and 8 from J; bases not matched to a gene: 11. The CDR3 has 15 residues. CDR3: CASSPTTGLREKLFF. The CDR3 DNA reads TGTGCCAGCAGCCCTACGACAGGGCTTAGGGAAAAACTGTTTTTT.

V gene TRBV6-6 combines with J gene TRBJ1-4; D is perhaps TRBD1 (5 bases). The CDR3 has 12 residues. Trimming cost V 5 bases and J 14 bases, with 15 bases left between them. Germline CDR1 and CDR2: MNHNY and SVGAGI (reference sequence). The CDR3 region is CASSVAQGALFF. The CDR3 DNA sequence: TGTGCCAGCAGTGTAGCTCAGGGTGCCCTGTTTTTT.

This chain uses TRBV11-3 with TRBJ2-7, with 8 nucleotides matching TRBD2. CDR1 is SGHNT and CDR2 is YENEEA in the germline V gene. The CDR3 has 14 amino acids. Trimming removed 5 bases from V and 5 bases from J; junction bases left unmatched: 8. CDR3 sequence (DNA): TGTGCCAGCAGCCTAAGCGGGAGAAGGGACGAGCAGTACTTC. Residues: CASSLSGRRDEQYF.

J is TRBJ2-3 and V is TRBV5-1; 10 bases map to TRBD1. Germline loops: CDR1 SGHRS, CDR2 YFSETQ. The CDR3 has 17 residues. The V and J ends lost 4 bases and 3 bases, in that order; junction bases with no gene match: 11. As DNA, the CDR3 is TGCGCCAGCAGCCTAGACAGGGGGCTTTTGGAGACAGATACGCAGTATTTT. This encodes CASSLDRGLLETDTQYF.

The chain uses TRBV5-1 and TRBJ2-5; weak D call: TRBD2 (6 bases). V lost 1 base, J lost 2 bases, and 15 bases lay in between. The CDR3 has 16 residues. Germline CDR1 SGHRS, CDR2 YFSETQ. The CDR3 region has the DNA TGCGCCAGCAGCTTGAACGGGAGATCGGGTCAAGAGACCCAGTACTTC. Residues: CASSLNGRSGQETQYF.

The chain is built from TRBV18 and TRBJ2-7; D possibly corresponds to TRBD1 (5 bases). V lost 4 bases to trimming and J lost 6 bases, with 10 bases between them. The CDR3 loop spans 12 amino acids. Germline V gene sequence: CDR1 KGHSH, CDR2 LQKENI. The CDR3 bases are TGTGCCAGCTCACTCGACAGACCCGAGCAGTACTTC. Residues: CASSLDRPEQYF.

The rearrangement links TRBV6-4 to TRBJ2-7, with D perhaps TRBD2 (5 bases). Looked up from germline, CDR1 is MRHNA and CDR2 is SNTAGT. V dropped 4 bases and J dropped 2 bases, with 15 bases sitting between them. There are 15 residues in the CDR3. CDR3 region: CASSVLAQSTYEQYF. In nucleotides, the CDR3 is TGTGCCAGCAGTGTGTTAGCGCAATCGACCTACGAGCAGTACTTC.

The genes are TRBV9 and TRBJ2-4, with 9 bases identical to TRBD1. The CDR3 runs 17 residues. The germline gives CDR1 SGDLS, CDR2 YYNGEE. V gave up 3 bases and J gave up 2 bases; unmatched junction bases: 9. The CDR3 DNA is TGTGCCAGCAGCGCTACAGGGGGCTCTGTATCCAAAAACATTCAGTACTTC. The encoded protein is CASSATGGSVSKNIQYF.

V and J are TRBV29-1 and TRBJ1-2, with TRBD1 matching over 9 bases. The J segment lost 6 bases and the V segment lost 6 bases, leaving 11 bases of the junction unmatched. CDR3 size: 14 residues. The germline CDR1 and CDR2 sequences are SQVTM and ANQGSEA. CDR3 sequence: CSVGGTQGANGYTF. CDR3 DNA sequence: TGCAGCGTCGGGGGGACACAGGGGGCCAATGGCTACACCTTC.

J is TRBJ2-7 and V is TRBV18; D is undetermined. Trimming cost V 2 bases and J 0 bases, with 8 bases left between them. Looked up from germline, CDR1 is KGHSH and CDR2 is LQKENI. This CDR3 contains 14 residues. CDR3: CASSPGPPSYEQYF. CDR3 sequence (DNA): TGTGCCAGCTCACCAGGGCCTCCCTCCTACGAGCAGTACTTC.

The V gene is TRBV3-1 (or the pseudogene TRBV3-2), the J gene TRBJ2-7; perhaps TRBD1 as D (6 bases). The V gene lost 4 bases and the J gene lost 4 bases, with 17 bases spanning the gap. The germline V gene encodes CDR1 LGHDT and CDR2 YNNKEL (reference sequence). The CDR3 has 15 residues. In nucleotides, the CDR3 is TGTGCCAGCAGCCCCTCCGGGACACTAAATTACGAGCAGTACTTC. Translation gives CASSPSGTLNYEQYF.